This TCR beta chain derives from a study of low-dose radiotherapy and immunotherapy resistance in tumors. cDNA synthesis used a TRAV/TRBV-specific primer set for both chains. Amplification, which lasted 20 to 25 PCR cycles, used a constant-region primer and V-primer adapter to amplify TCRs. TCRdb processed the reads anew with MiXCR; each CDR3 protein has one entry. The sample carries some 85,000 distinct CDR3 sequences, 18% recorded once. The time point: before trial treatment. The therapy administered to donors comprised nivolumab, ipilimumab, aspirin, low-dose cyclophosphamide and low-dose radiotherapy. This clonotype was found a few times. Trimming removed 4 bases at V and 12 bases at J, with 23 bases between. The CDR3 totals 15 residues. Germline V gene lookup returns CDR1 SGHRS and CDR2 YFSETQ.

V gene TRBV5-1 combines with J gene TRBJ2-1; possible D gene TRBD2, 5 bases. The sequence derives from a male donor with prostate cancer. Specimen: PBMCs, collected before treatment. CDR3 protein: CASSPPTPGIQRQFF. The CDR3 nucleotides are TGCGCCAGCAGCCCCCCGACCCCCGGGATTCAAAGGCAGTTCTTC.